This T cell receptor beta chain was observed in a study of molecular identifiers for immune sequencing clone quantification. Whole-study context: In replicates, RNA from roughly 20,000 or 100,000 naive CD8 cells was divided five ways and four parts were sequenced.

In this sample, this clonotype turned up a few times. Sorting recovered naive CD8 T cells on a CD8+CD4-CCR7+CD45RA+ profile. Germline V gene lookup returns CDR1 MGHDK and CDR2 SYGVNS. This CDR3 comprises 16 residues. J gave up 8 bases and V 2 bases, and 13 bases lay outside the gene matches. The use of previously described methods and listed TCR primers produced the bulk TCR libraries. TCRdb itself ran the PCR reads through MiXCR, one entry per CDR3 protein. The data contain some 590,000 distinct CDR3 sequences, about 25% of them singletons. The rearrangement uses TRBV25-1 and TRBJ1-2; 8 bases match TRBD1. Sequences were obtained from naive CD8+ T cells from blood, with Jurkat cell RNA spiked in. The subset here: FACS-sorted CD8+CD4-CCR7+CD45RA+ naive T cells. The TCR sequence derives from a human donor in good health. Some libraries in this study had Jurkat cell RNA spiked in. CDR3 amino acids: CASSEGEGRGPHGYTF. Here the CDR3 DNA reads TGTGCCAGCAGTGAAGGGGAAGGCAGGGGGCCTCACGGCTACACCTTC.